Sequencing of this T cell receptor (beta chain) was carried out in a study of blood T cell repertoires in COVID-19 (TCRdb year 2020). Turning to the overall study: Samples from collaborators originated in the United States, Italy and Spain and spanned both the acute and convalescent phases of COVID-19. The repertoires were released in a freely available public database meant as a resource for research on the immune response to SARS-CoV-2. Where HLA class I and class II types were available, the types were taken from metadata supplied by the sample provider, not from assay-based typing. A de-identified subject ID, COVID-19 status, age in years and sex were almost always included in the sample metadata. The prospective study material was composed of cDNA or gDNA derived from T cells, B-cell-depleted T cells, or PBMCs. Subjects who had been exposed to COVID-19, were actively infected with it, or had recovered from it provided the deeply sampled blood TCRbeta repertoires that made up the dataset. Samples came from the ongoing ImmuneRACE study (first 160 participants) plus 1,254 subjects from 6 global collaborators. General conclusions and limits of the study: Clinical and demographic metadata were provided uncurated, with the amount varying by source and participant.

About this clone: Its antigen is not yet known. Base qualities were left out, and no much larger clone turns up one base away.

TCRbeta CDR3 regions were amplified from genomic DNA using the immunoSEQ Assay, a bias-controlled multiplex PCR. As for how the authors treated the data: The number of nucleated cells in each sample was estimated from the amplification of reference gene primers within the assay. Sequence reads were collapsed and filtered to measure the absolute abundance of every unique TCRbeta CDR3 rearrangement. Productive Simpson clonality was computed per sample as the square root of Simpson's diversity index over productive rearrangements. TCRdb retrieved this table from immuneACCESS and kept in-frame rearrangements only. Not all clones are present; in checked studies, unresolved V genes account for under half, and no reason is known for the remainder. The V and J calls and clone size were taken over from that table, and D and trimming were inferred from the DNA. This sample holds almost 80,000 clones; 80% to 95% were observed only once. Less than 0.8% of the sample goes to the ten largest clones.

Collaborating institutions collected whole blood in K2EDTA tubes following their own protocols. For TCRbeta analysis, collaborator samples were shipped as frozen whole blood, as isolated PBMCs, or as DNA extracted from either sample type. The CDR3 numbers 16 residues from cysteine through phenylalanine. Here the CDR3 DNA is all that survives: 48 bases in frame from base 1. Relative to germline, V is missing 4 bases and J is missing 4 bases, with 9 bases of the junction outside any gene match. CDR1 and CDR2 were assigned from the germline V gene as MNHEY and SVGEGT. The material sequenced was peripheral blood. The rearrangement joined TRBV6-2 or TRBV6-3 to TRBJ1-4, with 7 junctional bases fitting TRBD1. This TCR came from an elderly woman with acute or convalescent COVID-19. The sequence in DNA is TGTGCCAGCAGTTTCAAATACAGGGGAGGTAATGAAAAACTGTTTTTT. Its amino acids are CASSFKYRGGNEKLFF.